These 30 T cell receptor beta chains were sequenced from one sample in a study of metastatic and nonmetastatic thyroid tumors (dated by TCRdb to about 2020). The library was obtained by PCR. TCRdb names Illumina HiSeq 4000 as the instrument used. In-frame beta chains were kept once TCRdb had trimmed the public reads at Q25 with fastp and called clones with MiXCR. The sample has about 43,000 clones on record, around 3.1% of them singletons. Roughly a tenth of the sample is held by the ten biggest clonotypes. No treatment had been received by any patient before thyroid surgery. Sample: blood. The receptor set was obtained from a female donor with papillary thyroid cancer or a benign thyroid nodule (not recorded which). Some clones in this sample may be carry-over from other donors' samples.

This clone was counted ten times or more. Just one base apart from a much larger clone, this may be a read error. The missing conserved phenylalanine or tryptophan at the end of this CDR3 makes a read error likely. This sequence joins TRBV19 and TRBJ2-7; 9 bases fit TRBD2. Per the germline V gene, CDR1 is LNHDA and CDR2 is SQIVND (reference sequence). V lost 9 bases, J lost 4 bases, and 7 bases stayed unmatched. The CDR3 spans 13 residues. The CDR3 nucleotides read TGTGCCAGCGCGGAGAGCGGGAGGTACGAGCAGTACCTC. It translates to CASAESGRYEQYL.

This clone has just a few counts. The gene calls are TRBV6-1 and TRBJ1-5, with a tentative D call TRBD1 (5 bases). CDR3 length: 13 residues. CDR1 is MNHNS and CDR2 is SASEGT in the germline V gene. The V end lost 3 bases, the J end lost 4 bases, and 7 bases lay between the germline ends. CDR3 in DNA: TGTGCCAGCAGTGAGACAGCGAATCAGCCCCAGCATTTT. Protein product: CASSETANQPQHF.

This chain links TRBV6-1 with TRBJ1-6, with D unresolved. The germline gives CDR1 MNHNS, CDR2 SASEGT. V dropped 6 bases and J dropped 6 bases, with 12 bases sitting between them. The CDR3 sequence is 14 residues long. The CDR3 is CASRPRGPNSPLHF. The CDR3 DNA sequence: TGTGCCAGCAGGCCGCGTGGGCCTAATTCACCCCTCCACTTT.

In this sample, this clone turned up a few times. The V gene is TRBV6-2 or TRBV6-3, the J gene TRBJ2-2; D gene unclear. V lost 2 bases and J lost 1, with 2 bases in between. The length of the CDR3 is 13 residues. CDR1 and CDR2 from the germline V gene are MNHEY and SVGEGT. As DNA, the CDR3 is TGTGCCAGCAGTTACAAGAACACCGGGGAGCTGTTTTTT. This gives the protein CASSYKNTGELFF.

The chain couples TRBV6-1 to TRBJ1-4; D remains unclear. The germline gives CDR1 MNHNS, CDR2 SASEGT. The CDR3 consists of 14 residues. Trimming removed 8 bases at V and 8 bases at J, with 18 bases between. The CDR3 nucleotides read TGTGCCAGCCGTCCCCAGGTAGATGAGGAAAAACTGTTTTTT. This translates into CASRPQVDEEKLFF.

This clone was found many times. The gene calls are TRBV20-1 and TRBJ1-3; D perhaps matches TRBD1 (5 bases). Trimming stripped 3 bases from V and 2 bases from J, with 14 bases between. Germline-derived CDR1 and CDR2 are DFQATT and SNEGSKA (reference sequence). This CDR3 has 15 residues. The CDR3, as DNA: TGCAGTGCTAGTTTGCCCACAGGTGCTGGAAACACCATATATTTT. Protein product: CSASLPTGAGNTIYF.

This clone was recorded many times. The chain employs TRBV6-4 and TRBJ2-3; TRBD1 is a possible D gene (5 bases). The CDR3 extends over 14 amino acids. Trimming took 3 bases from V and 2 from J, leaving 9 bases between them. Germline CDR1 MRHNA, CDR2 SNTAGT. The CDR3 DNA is TGTGCCAGCAGTGAAGGACAAGACACAGATACGCAGTATTTT. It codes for CASSEGQDTDTQYF.

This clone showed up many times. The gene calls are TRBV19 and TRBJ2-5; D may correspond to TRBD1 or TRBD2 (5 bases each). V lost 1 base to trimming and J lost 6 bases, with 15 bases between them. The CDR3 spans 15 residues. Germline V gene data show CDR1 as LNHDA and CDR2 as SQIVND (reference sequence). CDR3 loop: CASSIGPGTIKTQYF. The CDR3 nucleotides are TGTGCCAGTAGTATAGGGCCAGGGACGATAAAGACCCAGTACTTC.

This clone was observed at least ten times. CDR3 residues: CASRLALNTGELFF. CDR3 bases: TGTGCCAGCAGACTAGCGTTAAACACCGGGGAGCTGTTTTTT. This chain links TRBV5-5 with TRBJ2-2; 7 positions match TRBD2. The CDR3 extends over 14 amino acids. Trimming at V came to 5 bases and at J to 2 bases, leaving 3 bases not matched to a gene. The V gene's germline CDR1 is SGHKS and CDR2 YYEKEE (reference sequence).

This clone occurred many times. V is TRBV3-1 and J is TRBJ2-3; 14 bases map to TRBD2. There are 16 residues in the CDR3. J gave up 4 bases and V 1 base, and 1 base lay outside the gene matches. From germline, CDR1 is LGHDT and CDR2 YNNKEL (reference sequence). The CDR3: CASSQGTSGRPDTQYF. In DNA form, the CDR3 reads TGTGCCAGCAGCCAAGGGACTAGCGGGAGGCCAGATACGCAGTATTTT.

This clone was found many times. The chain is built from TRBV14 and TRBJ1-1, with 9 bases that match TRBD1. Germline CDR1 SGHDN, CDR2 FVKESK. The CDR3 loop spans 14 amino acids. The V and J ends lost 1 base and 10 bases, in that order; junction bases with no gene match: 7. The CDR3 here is CASSQGTGAGRAFF. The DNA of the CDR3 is TGTGCCAGCAGCCAAGGGACAGGGGCAGGGCGAGCTTTCTTT.

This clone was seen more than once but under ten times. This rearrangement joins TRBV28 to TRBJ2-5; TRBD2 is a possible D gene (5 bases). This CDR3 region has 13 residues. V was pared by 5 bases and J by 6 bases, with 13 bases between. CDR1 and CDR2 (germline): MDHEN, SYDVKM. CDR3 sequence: CASSPPGWKTQYF. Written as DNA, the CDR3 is TGTGCCAGCAGTCCGCCGGGGTGGAAGACCCAGTACTTC.

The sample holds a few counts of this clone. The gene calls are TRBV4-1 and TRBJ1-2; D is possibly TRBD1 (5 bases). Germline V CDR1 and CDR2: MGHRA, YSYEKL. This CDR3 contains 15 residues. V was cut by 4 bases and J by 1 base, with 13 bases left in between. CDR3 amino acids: CASSPSGRINYGYTF. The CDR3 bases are TGCGCCAGCAGCCCGTCGGGACGGATTAACTATGGCTACACCTTC.

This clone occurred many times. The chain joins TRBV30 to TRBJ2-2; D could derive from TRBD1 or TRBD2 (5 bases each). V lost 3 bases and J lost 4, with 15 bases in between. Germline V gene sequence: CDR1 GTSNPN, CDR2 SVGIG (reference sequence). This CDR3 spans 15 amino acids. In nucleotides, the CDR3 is TGTGCCTGGAGCGGAGGTAGTGGGGGCACCGGGGAGCTGTTTTTT. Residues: CAWSGGSGGTGELFF. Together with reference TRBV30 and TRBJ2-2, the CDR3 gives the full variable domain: SQTIHQWPATLVQPVGSPLSLECTVEGTSNPNLYWYRQAAGRGLQLLFYSVGIGQISSEVPQNLSASRPQDRQFILSSKKLLLSDSGFYLCAWSGGSGGTGELFFGEGSRLTVL.

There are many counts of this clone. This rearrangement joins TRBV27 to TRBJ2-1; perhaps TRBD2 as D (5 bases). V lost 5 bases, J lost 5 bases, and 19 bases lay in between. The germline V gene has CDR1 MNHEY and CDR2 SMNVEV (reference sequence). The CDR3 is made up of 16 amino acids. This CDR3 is CASSGIGPSSNNEQFF. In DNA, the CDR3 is TGTGCCAGCAGTGGGATAGGCCCTAGCAGCAACAATGAGCAGTTCTTC.

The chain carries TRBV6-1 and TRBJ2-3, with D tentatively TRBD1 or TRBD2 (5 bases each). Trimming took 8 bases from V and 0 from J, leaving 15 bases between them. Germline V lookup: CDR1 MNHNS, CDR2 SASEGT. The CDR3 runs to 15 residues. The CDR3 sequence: CASRTRGTSTDTQYF. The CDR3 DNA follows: TGTGCCAGCCGAACGAGGGGAACTAGCACAGATACGCAGTATTTT.

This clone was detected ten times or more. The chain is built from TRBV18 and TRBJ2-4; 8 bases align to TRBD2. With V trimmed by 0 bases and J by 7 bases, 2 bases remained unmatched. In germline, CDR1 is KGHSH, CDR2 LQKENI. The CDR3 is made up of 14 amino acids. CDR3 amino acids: CASSPPAGANIQYF. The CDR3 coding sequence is TGTGCCAGCTCACCACCAGCGGGGGCTAACATTCAGTACTTC.

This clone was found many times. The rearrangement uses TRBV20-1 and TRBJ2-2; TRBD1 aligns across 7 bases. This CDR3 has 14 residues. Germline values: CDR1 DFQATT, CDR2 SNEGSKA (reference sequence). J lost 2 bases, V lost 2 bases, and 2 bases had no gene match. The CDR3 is CSARHRGNTGELFF. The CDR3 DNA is TGCAGTGCTAGACACAGGGGAAACACCGGGGAGCTGTTTTTT.

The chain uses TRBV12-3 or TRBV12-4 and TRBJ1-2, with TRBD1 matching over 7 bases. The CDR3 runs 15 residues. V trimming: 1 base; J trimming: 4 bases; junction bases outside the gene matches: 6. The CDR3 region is CASSLVQGGGYGYTF. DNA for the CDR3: TGTGCCAGCAGTTTAGTCCAGGGGGGGGGCTATGGCTACACCTTC.

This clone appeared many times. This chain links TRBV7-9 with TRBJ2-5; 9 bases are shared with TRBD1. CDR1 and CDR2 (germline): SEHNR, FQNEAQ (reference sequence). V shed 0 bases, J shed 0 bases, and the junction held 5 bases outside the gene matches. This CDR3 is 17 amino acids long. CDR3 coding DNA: TGTGCCAGCAGCTTAGCGCTAGGACAGGGGAACCAAGAGACCCAGTACTTC. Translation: CASSLALGQGNQETQYF.

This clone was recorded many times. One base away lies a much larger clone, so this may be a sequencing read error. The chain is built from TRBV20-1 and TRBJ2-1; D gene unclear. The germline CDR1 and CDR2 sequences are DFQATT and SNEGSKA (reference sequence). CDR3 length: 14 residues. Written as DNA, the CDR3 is TGCAGTGCTAGAGATTGGCGGAACTACAATGAGCAGTCCTTC. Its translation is CSARDWRNYNEQSF.

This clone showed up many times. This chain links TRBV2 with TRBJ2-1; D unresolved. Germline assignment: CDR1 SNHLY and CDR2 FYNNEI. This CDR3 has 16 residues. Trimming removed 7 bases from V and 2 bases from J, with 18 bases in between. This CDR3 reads CASNFSPGKTYNEQFF. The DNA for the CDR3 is TGTGCCAGCAACTTTAGTCCGGGCAAAACCTACAATGAGCAGTTCTTC.

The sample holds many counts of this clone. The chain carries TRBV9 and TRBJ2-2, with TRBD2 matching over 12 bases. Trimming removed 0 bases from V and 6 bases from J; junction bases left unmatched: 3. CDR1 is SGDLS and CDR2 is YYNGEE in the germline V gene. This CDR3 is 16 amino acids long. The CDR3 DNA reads TGTGCCAGCAGCGTAGATACTAGCGGGAGGTCCGGGGAGCTGTTTTTT. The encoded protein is CASSVDTSGRSGELFF.

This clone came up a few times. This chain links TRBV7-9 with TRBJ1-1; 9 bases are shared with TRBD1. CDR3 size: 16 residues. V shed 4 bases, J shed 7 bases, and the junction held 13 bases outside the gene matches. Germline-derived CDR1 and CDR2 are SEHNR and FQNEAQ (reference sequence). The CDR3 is CASSSTGGGWEGEAFF. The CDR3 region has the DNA TGTGCCAGCAGCTCTACAGGGGGCGGTTGGGAGGGTGAAGCTTTCTTT. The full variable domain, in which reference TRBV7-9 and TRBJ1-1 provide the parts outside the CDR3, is DTGVSQNPRHKITKRGQNVTFRCDPISEHNRLYWYRQTLGQGPEFLTYFQNEAQLEKSRLLSDRFSAERPKGSFSTLEIQRTEQGDSAMYLCASSSTGGGWEGEAFFGQGTRLTVV.

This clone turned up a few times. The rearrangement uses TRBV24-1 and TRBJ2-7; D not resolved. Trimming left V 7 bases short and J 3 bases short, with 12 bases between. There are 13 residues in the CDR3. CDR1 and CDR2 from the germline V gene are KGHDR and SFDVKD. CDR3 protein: CATSNSWGYEQYF. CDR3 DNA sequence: TGTGCCACCAGCAACAGTTGGGGCTACGAGCAGTACTTC.

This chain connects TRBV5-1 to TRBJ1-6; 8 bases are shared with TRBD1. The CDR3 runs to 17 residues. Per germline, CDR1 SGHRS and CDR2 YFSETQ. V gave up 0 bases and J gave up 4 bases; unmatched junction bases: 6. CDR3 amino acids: CASSLAGGQGYNSPLHF. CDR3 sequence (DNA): TGCGCCAGCAGCTTGGCCGGCGGACAGGGTTATAATTCACCCCTCCACTTT.

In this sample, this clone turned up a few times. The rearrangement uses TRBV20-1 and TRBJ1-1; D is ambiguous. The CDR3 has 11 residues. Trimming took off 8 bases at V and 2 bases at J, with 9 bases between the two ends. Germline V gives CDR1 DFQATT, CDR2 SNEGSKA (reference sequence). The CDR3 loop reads CSTHGNTEAFF. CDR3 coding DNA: TGCAGTACCCACGGAAACACTGAAGCTTTCTTT.

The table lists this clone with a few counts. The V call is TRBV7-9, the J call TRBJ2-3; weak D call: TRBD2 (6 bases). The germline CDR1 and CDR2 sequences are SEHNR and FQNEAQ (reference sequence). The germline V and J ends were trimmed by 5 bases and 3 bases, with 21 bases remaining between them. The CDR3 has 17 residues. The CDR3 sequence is CASSPLVGLNWTDTQYF. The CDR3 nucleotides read TGTGCCAGCAGCCCGCTGGTGGGACTCAACTGGACAGATACGCAGTATTTT.

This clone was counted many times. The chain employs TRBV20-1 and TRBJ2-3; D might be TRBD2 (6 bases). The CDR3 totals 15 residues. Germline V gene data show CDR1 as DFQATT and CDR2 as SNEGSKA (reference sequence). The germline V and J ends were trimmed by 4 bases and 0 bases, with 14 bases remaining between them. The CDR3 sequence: CSATGTLISTDTQYF. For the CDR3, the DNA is TGCAGTGCTACAGGGACTCTTATAAGCACAGATACGCAGTATTTT.

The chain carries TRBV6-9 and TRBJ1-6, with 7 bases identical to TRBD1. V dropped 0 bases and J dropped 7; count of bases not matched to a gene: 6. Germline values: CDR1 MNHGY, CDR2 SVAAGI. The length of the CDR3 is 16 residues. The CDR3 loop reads CASSYSPGQPNSPLHF. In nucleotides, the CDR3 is TGTGCCAGCAGTTATTCCCCGGGACAGCCCAATTCACCCCTCCACTTT.